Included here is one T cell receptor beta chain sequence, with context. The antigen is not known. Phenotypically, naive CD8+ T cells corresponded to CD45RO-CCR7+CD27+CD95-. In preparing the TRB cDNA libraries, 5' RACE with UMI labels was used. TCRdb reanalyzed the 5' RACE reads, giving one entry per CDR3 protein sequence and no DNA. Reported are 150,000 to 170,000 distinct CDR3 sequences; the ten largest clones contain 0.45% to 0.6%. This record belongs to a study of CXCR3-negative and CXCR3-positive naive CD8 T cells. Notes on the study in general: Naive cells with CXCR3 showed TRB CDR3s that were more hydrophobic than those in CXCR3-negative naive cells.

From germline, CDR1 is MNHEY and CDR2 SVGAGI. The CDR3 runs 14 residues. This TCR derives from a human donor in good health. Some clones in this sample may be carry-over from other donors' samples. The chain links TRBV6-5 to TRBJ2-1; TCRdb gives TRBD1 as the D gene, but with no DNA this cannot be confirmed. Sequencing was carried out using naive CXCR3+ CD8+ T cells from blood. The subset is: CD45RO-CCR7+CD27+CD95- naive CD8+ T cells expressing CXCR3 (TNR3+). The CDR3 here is CAGSYSGGYNEQFF.